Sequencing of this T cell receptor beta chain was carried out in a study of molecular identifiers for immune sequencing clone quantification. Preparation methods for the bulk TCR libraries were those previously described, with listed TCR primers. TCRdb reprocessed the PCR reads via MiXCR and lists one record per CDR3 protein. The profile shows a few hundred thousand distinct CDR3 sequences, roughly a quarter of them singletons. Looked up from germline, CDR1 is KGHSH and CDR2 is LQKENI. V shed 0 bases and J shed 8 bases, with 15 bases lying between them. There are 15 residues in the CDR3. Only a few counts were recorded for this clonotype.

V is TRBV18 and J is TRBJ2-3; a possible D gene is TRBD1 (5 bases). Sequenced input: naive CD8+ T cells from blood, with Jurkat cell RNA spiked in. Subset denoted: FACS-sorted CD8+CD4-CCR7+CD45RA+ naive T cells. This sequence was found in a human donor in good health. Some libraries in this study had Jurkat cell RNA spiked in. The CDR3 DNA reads TGTGCCAGCTCACCACCGGTGGCCGTTCAGGGTACGCAGTATTTT. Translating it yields CASSPPVAVQGTQYF.